The 13 T cell receptor beta chains reported below all come from one sample, sequenced in a study of blood T cell repertoires in COVID-19. Sequenced by immunoSEQ multiplex PCR; TCRdb stores in-frame clones only, minus some. The sample yields more than 150,000 clones, approximately 80% seen once. Sequencing was done on a sample of PBMCs or T cells enriched from blood (not recorded which). These receptors came from a man aged 50 to 60 who had recovered from COVID-19.

This clone was seen once. J is TRBJ1-1 and V is TRBV19; maybe TRBD1 (6 bases). CDR3 length: 13 amino acids. Germline lookup yields CDR1 LNHDA and CDR2 SQIVND (reference sequence). Deletions cut 7 bases from V and 0 bases from J, with 9 bases between. The CDR3 DNA sequence: TGTGCCAGTACTCGGACAGTGAACACTGAAGCTTTCTTT. Translation: CASTRTVNTEAFF.

Here the CDR3 reads CASSTGLAGGHTSHEQYF. The CDR3, as DNA: TGTGCCAGCAGCACGGGACTAGCGGGAGGGCACACGTCTCACGAGCAGTACTTC. The chain recombines TRBV7-9 with TRBJ2-7; 16 bases match TRBD2. Germline CDR1 reads SEHNR; CDR2 reads FQNEAQ (reference sequence). J was trimmed by 5 bases and V by 5 bases; bases with no gene match: 12. The CDR3 loop spans 18 amino acids.

The rearrangement uses TRBV5-1 and TRBJ1-2; a weak D match, TRBD1 (5 bases). The CDR3 consists of 16 residues. V was trimmed by 2 bases and J by 6 bases, leaving 20 bases between them. The V gene's germline CDR1 is SGHRS and CDR2 YFSETQ. CDR3 residues: CASSFPPGTNPDGYTF. The CDR3 coding sequence is TGCGCCAGCAGCTTCCCCCCGGGGACTAACCCCGATGGCTACACCTTC.

This clone has just one count. This sequence joins TRBV6-2 or TRBV6-3 and TRBJ2-7; maybe TRBD2 (5 bases). Trimming pared 5 bases from V and 0 bases from J, leaving 14 bases between. Germline CDR1 and CDR2: MNHEY and SVGEGT. CDR3 length: 15 residues. CDR3 amino acids: CASSRSDWSSYEQYF. For the CDR3, the DNA is TGTGCCAGCAGTCGTTCGGACTGGAGCTCCTACGAGCAGTACTTC.

The V call is TRBV7-3, the J call TRBJ2-5; TRBD2 matches at 8 bases. The CDR3 totals 15 residues. V was clipped by 2 bases and J by 5 bases; unmatched bases: 7. Germline CDR1 SGHTA, CDR2 FQGTGA. The CDR3 bases are TGTGCCAGCAGCTTACAAGCGGGAGTCCGGGAGACCCAGTACTTC. It codes for CASSLQAGVRETQYF.

The chain carries TRBV19 and TRBJ2-7; 9 bases map to TRBD1. Per germline, CDR1 LNHDA and CDR2 SQIVND (reference sequence). V was pared by 4 bases and J by 3 bases, with 4 bases of the junction left unmatched. The CDR3 extends over 14 amino acids. The CDR3, as DNA: TGTGCCAGTAGTAGGACAGGGGACCTCTACGAGCAGTACTTC. Protein product: CASSRTGDLYEQYF.

This chain uses TRBV19 with TRBJ1-3; D not certain. The CDR3 length is 17 residues. V shed 5 bases and J shed 2 bases, with 19 bases lying between them. Germline assignment: CDR1 LNHDA and CDR2 SQIVND (reference sequence). CDR3 sequence reads: CASSPLERGSTGNTIYF. The CDR3 DNA is TGTGCCAGTAGTCCCCTGGAAAGAGGCTCAACTGGAAACACCATATATTTT. Supplemented by reference TRBV19 and TRBJ1-3, the full variable domain reads DGGITQSPKYLFRKEGQNVTLSCEQNLNHDAMYWYRQDPGQGLRLIYYSQIVNDFQKGDIAEGYSVSREKKESFPLTVTSAQKNPTAFYLCASSPLERGSTGNTIYFGEGSWLTVV.

This rearrangement joins TRBV5-1 to TRBJ2-1; TRBD2 matches at 8 bases. The germline gives CDR1 SGHRS, CDR2 YFSETQ. The CDR3 consists of 17 residues. Trimming removed 2 bases from V and 0 bases from J; junction bases left unmatched: 7. This CDR3 is CASSLMTSDLSYNEQFF. The DNA of the CDR3 is TGCGCCAGCAGCTTAATGACTAGCGACCTCTCCTACAATGAGCAGTTCTTC.

This clone appeared a single time. The V and J genes are TRBV4-2 and TRBJ1-2; possibly TRBD1 for D (5 bases). This CDR3 comprises 16 residues. Germline V lookup: CDR1 LGHNA, CDR2 YNFKEQ. Trimming removed 0 bases at V and 1 base at J, with 12 bases between. The CDR3 loop is CASSQDWQGVNYGYTF. As DNA, the CDR3 is TGTGCCAGCAGCCAAGATTGGCAGGGTGTTAACTATGGCTACACCTTC.

The DNA of the CDR3 is TGCGCCAGCCGACTAGCGGGAGTTGGTGAGCAGTTCTTC. Amino acids: CASRLAGVGEQFF. V is TRBV10-2 and J is TRBJ2-1; 12 bases map to TRBD2. CDR1 is WSHSY and CDR2 is SAAADI in the germline V gene. V lost 8 bases and J lost 9; bases outside the gene matches: 5. CDR3 length: 13 residues.

The chain uses TRBV28 and TRBJ1-1; the D gene is possibly TRBD1 (6 bases). Germline loops: CDR1 MDHEN, CDR2 SYDVKM. The CDR3 length is 11 residues. The V end was cut by 6 bases, the J end by 9 bases, with 11 bases between. The CDR3: CASSFTGKAFF. Here the CDR3 DNA reads TGTGCCAGCAGCTTTACAGGGAAAGCTTTCTTT.

This clone was counted a few times. The chain links TRBV3-1 (or the pseudogene TRBV3-2) to TRBJ1-6; the D gene is possibly TRBD1 (5 bases). V was pared by 2 bases and J by 5 bases, with 10 bases between. Germline V gene data show CDR1 as LGHDT and CDR2 as YNNKEL (reference sequence). This CDR3 region has 15 residues. CDR3 DNA sequence: TGTGCCAGCAGCCAACAGGGTCCGCATAATTCACCCCTCCACTTT. Amino acid sequence: CASSQQGPHNSPLHF.

The chain recombines TRBV28 with TRBJ1-6; the match to TRBD1 covers 9 bases. Germline V CDR1 and CDR2: MDHEN, SYDVKM. The CDR3 totals 13 residues. Trimming removed 10 bases from V and 9 bases from J; junction bases left unmatched: 7. CDR3 nucleotides: TGTGCCACTCGGACAGGGGAGGGTTCACCCCTCCACTTT. Translated: CATRTGEGSPLHF.